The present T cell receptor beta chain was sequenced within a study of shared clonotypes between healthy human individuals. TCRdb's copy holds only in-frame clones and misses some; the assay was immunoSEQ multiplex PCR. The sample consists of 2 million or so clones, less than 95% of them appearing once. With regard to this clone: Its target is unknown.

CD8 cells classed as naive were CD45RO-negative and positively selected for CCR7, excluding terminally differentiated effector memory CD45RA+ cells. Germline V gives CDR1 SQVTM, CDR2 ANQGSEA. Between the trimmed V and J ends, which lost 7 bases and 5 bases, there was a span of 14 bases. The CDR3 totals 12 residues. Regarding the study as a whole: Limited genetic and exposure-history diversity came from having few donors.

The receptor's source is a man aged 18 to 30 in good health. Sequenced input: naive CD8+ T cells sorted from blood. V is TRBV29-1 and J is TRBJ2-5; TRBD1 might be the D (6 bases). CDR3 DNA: TGCAGCGGTTCACAGGGAGTGGAGACCCAGTACTTC. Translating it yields CSGSQGVETQYF.